This T cell receptor beta chain derives from a study of regulatory T cells in long-lasting Graves disease. Time point defined: newly diagnosed GD, antithyroid drugs for less than 3 months. Extracted PBMC RNA gave rise to the TCR library. There are 17 residues in the CDR3. Trimming at V came to 5 bases and at J to 2 bases, leaving 13 bases not matched to a gene. Looked up from germline, CDR1 is SGHAT and CDR2 is FQNNGV. Arm-PCR of CDR3 regions with iRepertoire HTBI primers generated TCR beta libraries. TCRdb re-analysed the multiplex PCR reads in MiXCR, keeping a single row per CDR3 protein. This table has approximately 250,000 distinct CDR3 sequences, approximately 20% appearing once.

This sequence was found in a female donor with Graves disease. J is TRBJ1-2 and V is TRBV11-2, with 8 positions matching TRBD1. The sample was peripheral blood mononuclear cells (PBMCs), taken at new diagnosis, from a patient treated with antithyroid drugs. The CDR3, as DNA: TGTGCCAGCAGCCCCCGGACAGGGAAAGCCGGGAACTATGGCTACACCTTC. This codes for CASSPRTGKAGNYGYTF.